These 9 T cell receptor beta chains were all obtained from the same sample, sequenced in a study of T cell responses to AZD1222 COVID-19 vaccine. The repertoire was sequenced with immunoSEQ multiplex PCR; TCRdb's copy has only in-frame clones and lacks some. Altogether some 120,000 clones are present, approximately 88% being singletons, with the ten largest covering approximately 5%. The starting material was peripheral blood, obtained on day 0 of AZD1222 vaccination. The source is an adult in good health.

This CDR3 is CASSSRDSNSPLHF. The CDR3 region has the DNA TGTGCCAGCTCATCCCGGGACAGTAATTCACCCCTCCACTTT. The chain combines TRBV18 with TRBJ1-6, with 7 bases fitting TRBD1. The CDR3 contains 14 residues. The V gene end was trimmed by 5 bases and the J gene end by 6 bases; junction bases not matched to a gene: 4. Germline loops: CDR1 KGHSH, CDR2 LQKENI. Supplemented by reference TRBV18 and TRBJ1-6, the full variable domain reads NAGVMQNPRHLVRRRGQEARLRCSPMKGHSHVYWYRQLPEEGLKFMVYLQKENIIDESGMPKERFSAEFPKEGPSILRIQQVVRGDSAAYFCASSSRDSNSPLHFGNGTRLTVT.

The chain combines TRBV4-3 with TRBJ2-4; 7 nucleotides align to TRBD2. The germline CDR1 and CDR2 sequences are LGHNA and YSLEER. This CDR3 region has 17 residues. Trimming took 0 bases from V and 5 from J; bases not matched to a gene: 10. CDR3 sequence: CASSQDLLMGGENIQYF. The DNA of the CDR3 is TGCGCCAGCAGCCAAGACCTTTTGATGGGGGGGGAAAACATTCAGTACTTC.

The chain employs TRBV11-2 and TRBJ2-7; a possible D gene is TRBD2 (5 bases). There are 15 residues in the CDR3. The V end was cut by 2 bases, the J end by 1 base, with 12 bases between. From germline, CDR1 is SGHAT and CDR2 FQNNGV. CDR3 protein: CASSLSGSVSYEQYF. CDR3 in DNA: TGTGCCAGCAGCTTATCGGGAAGTGTGTCCTACGAGCAGTACTTC.

This sequence joins TRBV7-2 and TRBJ2-5; weak D call: TRBD2 (7 bases). This CDR3 is 14 amino acids long. From germline, CDR1 is SGHTA and CDR2 FQGNSA. V shed 2 bases and J shed 5 bases, with 12 bases lying between them. Here the CDR3 reads CASSLWAGAETQYF. CDR3 coding DNA: TGTGCCAGCAGCTTATGGGCGGGGGCGGAGACCCAGTACTTC.

The chain is built from TRBV12-3 or TRBV12-4 and TRBJ1-1, with no clear D. V was trimmed by 5 bases and J by 1 base, leaving 5 bases between them. The CDR3 runs to 12 residues. Written as DNA, the CDR3 is TGTGCCAGCAGTCCTCGGAACACTGAAGCTTTCTTT. Protein product: CASSPRNTEAFF.

V and J are TRBV15 and TRBJ2-2; D remains unclear. The CDR3 totals 14 residues. V lost 1 base to trimming and J lost 5 bases, with 8 bases between them. CDR1 is LNHNV, CDR2 YYDKDF, per germline (reference sequence). For the CDR3, the DNA is TGTGCCACCAGCAGAGCAGGCACGACCGGGGAGCTGTTTTTT. Protein sequence: CATSRAGTTGELFF.

The rearrangement joins TRBV7-2 to TRBJ1-2, with TRBD1 as a possible D gene (5 bases). Between the trimmed V and J ends, which lost 2 bases and 6 bases, there was a span of 10 bases. The CDR3 runs to 13 residues. The germline CDR1 and CDR2 sequences are SGHTA and FQGNSA. The CDR3 coding sequence is TGTGCCAGCAGCTTAACCCAGGGCCATGGCTACACCTTC. It translates to CASSLTQGHGYTF.

The chain links TRBV3-1 (or the pseudogene TRBV3-2) to TRBJ1-5; D gene uncertain. The germline gives CDR1 LGHDT, CDR2 YNNKEL (reference sequence). The CDR3 covers 14 residues. The germline V and J ends were trimmed by 2 bases and 3 bases, with 8 bases remaining between them. CDR3 sequence: CASSQRSDNQPQHF. The CDR3 bases are TGTGCCAGCAGCCAACGATCCGACAATCAGCCCCAGCATTTT.

The chain links TRBV18 to TRBJ2-1; D is undetermined. CDR1 KGHSH and CDR2 LQKENI come from the germline V gene. V was shortened by 3 bases and J by 0 bases, with 9 bases between the two germline ends. The CDR3 runs to 15 residues. CDR3 region: CASSPSTGSYNEQFF. As DNA, the CDR3 is TGTGCCAGCTCACCGTCGACGGGCTCCTACAATGAGCAGTTCTTC.